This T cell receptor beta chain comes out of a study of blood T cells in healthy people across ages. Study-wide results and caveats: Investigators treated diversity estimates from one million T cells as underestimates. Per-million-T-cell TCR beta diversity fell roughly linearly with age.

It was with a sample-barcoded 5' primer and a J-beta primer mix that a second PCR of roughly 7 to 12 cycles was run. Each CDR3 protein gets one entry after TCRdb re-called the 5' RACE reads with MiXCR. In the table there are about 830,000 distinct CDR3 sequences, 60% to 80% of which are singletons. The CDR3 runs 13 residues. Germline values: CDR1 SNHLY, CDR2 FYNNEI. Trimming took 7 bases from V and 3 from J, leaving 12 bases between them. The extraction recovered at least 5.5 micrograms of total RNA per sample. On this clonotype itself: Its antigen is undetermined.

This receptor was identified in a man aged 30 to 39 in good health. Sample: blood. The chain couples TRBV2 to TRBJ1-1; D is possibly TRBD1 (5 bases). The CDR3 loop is CASNPDRDTEAFF. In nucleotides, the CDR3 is TGTGCCAGCAATCCAGACAGAGACACTGAAGCTTTCTTT.